This passage covers 4 T cell receptor beta chains from one sample sequenced in a study of blood T cell repertoires in COVID-19. Libraries were prepared by immunoSEQ multiplex PCR; TCRdb keeps only in-frame clonotypes and omits some of them. The data contain about 95,000 clones, around 85% of them singletons. Sequencing used peripheral blood. These TCRs come from a man older than 75 with active or convalescent COVID-19.

V gene TRBV7-9 combines with J gene TRBJ1-5; no definite D call. The ends were cut back, 4 bases at V and 3 bases at J, with 13 bases in the middle. The CDR3 consists of 15 residues. Germline loops: CDR1 SEHNR, CDR2 FQNEAQ (reference sequence). CDR3 loop: CASSSDMPPNQPQHF. The CDR3 DNA reads TGTGCCAGCAGCTCAGATATGCCACCCAATCAGCCCCAGCATTTT. Variable domain in full (rest from reference TRBV7-9 and TRBJ1-5): DTGVSQNPRHKITKRGQNVTFRCDPISEHNRLYWYRQTLGQGPEFLTYFQNEAQLEKSRLLSDRFSAERPKGSFSTLEIQRTEQGDSAMYLCASSSDMPPNQPQHFGDGTRLSIL.

The chain uses TRBV30 and TRBJ1-4; D is possibly TRBD1 (5 bases). CDR1 GTSNPN and CDR2 SVGIG come from the germline V gene (reference sequence). CDR3 length: 13 amino acids. Trimming cost V 8 bases and J 5 bases, with 15 bases left between them. The CDR3 reads CATRQSTNEKLFF. The CDR3 region has the DNA TGTGCCACAAGACAGAGTACCAATGAAAAACTGTTTTTT.

The chain couples TRBV5-1 to TRBJ1-1; D gene uncertain. The V end lost 4 bases, the J end lost 6 bases, and 16 bases lay between the germline ends. CDR3 length: 14 residues. The germline CDR1 and CDR2 sequences are SGHRS and YFSETQ. Written as DNA, the CDR3 is TGCGCCAGCAGCCCTGAGGTCGGATACTCTGAAGCTTTCTTT. Amino acid sequence: CASSPEVGYSEAFF.

The gene calls are TRBV18 and TRBJ1-1; 7 bases are shared with TRBD1. J lost 0 bases, V lost 2 bases, and 3 bases had no gene match. From germline, CDR1 is KGHSH and CDR2 LQKENI. The CDR3 covers 15 residues. CDR3 DNA: TGTGCCAGCTCACCAGTGGGACAGATGAACACTGAAGCTTTCTTT. Its protein product is CASSPVGQMNTEAFF.